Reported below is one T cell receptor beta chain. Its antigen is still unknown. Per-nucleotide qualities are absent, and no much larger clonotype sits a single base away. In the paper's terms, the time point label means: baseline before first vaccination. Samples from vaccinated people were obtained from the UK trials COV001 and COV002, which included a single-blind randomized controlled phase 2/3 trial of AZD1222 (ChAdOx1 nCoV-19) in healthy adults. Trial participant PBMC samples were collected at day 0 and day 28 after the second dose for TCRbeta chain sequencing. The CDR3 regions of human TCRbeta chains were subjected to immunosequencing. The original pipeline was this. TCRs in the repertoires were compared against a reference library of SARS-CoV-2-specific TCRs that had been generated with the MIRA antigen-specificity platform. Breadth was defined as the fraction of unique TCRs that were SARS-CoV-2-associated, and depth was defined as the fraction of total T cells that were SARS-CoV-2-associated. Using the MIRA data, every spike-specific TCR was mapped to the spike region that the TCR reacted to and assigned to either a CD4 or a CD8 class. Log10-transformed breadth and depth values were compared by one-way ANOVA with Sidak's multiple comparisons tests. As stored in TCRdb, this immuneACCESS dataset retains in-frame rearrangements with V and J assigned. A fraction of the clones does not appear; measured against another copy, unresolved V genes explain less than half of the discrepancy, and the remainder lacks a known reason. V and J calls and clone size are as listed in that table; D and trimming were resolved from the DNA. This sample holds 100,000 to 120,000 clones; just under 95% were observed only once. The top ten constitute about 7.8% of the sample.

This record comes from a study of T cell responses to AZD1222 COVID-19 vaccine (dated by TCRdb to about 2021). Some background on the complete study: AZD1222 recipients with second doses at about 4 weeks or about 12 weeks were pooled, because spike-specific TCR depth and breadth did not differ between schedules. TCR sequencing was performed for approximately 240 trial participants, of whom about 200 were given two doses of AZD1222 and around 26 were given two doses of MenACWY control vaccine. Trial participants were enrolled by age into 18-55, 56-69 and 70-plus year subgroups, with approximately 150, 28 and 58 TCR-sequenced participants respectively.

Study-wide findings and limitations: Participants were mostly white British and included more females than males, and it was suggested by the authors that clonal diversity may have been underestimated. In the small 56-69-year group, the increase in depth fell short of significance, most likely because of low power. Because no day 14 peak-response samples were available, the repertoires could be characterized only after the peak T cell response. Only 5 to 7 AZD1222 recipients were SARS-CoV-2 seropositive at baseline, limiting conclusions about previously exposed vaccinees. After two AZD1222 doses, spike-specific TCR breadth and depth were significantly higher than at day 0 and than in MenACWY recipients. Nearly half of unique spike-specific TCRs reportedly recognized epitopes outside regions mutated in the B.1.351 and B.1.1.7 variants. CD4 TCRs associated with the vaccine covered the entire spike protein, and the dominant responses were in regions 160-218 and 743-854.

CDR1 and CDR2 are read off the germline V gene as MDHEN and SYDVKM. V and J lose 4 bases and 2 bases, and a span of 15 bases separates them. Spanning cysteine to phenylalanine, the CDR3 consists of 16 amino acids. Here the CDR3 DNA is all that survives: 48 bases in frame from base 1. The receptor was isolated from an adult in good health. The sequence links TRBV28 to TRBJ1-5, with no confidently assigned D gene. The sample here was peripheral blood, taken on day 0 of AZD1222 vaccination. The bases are TGTGCCAGCAGTTATCCTCCCGGGTTCCGCAATCAGCCCCAGCATTTT. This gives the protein CASSYPPGFRNQPQHF.